This TCR beta chain was captured in a study of post-analysis software for immune sequencing data. Findings of the study overall: Elevated frequency relative to controls characterized a handful of TRBV segments in patients, TRBV5-6, TRBV5-1 and TRBV20-1 among them. The normalized Chao1 diversity of multiple sclerosis patients was significantly lower than that of controls. By F measure, strong co-clustering occurred among samples prepared in the same batch.

Libraries were made from TCR beta cDNA, and they carried unique molecular identifiers. Around 500,000 cDNA molecules came from around 1 to 10 million T cells. A single record per CDR3 protein comes from TCRdb applying MiXCR to the PCR reads. This table holds some 700,000 distinct CDR3 sequences, approximately 60% found once. The CDR3 is made up of 16 amino acids. Germline V gene data show CDR1 as SGHRS and CDR2 as YFSETQ. Trimming left V 1 base short and J 0 bases short, with 14 bases between. Of note for this clonotype: Its antigen is currently unknown.

The TCR was taken from a girl aged 2 to 10 with multiple sclerosis. The specimen was blood. V gene TRBV5-1 combines with J gene TRBJ2-7; the D gene is possibly TRBD2 (6 bases). The CDR3 here is CASSLSGPPNSYEQYF. The DNA for the CDR3 is TGCGCCAGCAGCTTGAGCGGGCCTCCCAACTCCTACGAGCAGTACTTC.